This is a list of T cell receptor beta chains from one sample in a study of shared clonotypes between healthy human individuals. Data came from immunoSEQ multiplex PCR; TCRdb stores just in-frame clones and leaves some out. The sample consists of approximately 720,000 clones, around 72% of them appearing once. Input material: memory CD4+ T cells sorted from blood. These receptors all come from a woman in her thirties in good health. Each CDR3 is given with its conserved first and last residue. D genes are given only for firm matches. Some rows have no size entry. The others give once, few or many, or a class for an expanded clone.

d_call	j_call	clone_size	v_call	cdr3_aa	cdr3_nt
-	TRBJ2-2	-	TRBV5-4	CASSLESHGNPTGELFF	TGTGCCAGCAGCTTGGAATCCCACGGAAATCCTACCGGGGAGCTGTTTTTT
-	TRBJ2-7	-	TRBV27	CASSLQGPVGNYEQYF	TGTGCCAGCAGTTTGCAGGGGCCCGTTGGGAACTACGAGCAGTACTTC
TRBD2	TRBJ2-1	-	TRBV5-1	CASSFGPSGSPSYNEQFF	TGCGCCAGCAGCTTTGGTCCTAGCGGGAGTCCTTCCTACAATGAGCAGTTCTTC
-	TRBJ1-1	-	TRBV27	CASSFLPGPLNTEAFF	TGTGCCAGCAGTTTCCTACCGGGTCCCCTAAACACTGAAGCTTTCTTT
TRBD2	TRBJ2-7	few	TRBV5-1	CASSLREGDYEQYF	TGCGCCAGCAGCTTGCGGGAGGGTGACTACGAGCAGTACTTC
-	TRBJ2-5	-	TRBV12-1	CASRLEGVGTGIETQYF	-
-	TRBJ2-5	once	TRBV20-1	CSAFTETQYF	TGCAGTGCTTTTACAGAGACCCAGTACTTC
TRBD1	TRBJ1-1	-	TRBV27	CASSPDRGGYTEAFF	TGTGCCAGCAGTCCGGACAGGGGGGGATACACTGAAGCTTTCTTT
TRBD1	TRBJ1-5	-	TRBV15	CATSRGTGGNQPQHF	TGTGCCACCAGCAGGGGTACAGGGGGGAATCAGCCCCAGCATTTT
-	TRBJ2-4	-	TRBV27	CASRRDAYSNIQYF	TGTGCCAGCAGGCGGGACGCCTACTCAAACATTCAGTACTTC
TRBD2	TRBJ2-7	-	TRBV29-1	CSVPAGADPYEQYF	TGCAGCGTTCCTGCGGGAGCCGACCCCTACGAGCAGTACTTC
TRBD1	TRBJ1-4	few	TRBV7-9	CASSPGGRLFF	TGTGCCAGCAGCCCAGGGGGGAGACTGTTTTTT
-	TRBJ2-3	once	TRBV7-2	CASSPSGGGSTDTQYF	TGTGCCAGCAGCCCCTCGGGGGGCGGAAGCACAGATACGCAGTATTTT
-	TRBJ1-5	-	TRBV6-5	CASSYETGQPQHF	TGTGCCAGCAGTTATGAAACCGGGCAGCCCCAGCATTTT
-	TRBJ2-1	-	TRBV29-1	CSVEVGAGAFF	-
-	TRBJ1-3	-	TRBV30	CAWSVLGVERNTIYF	TGTGCCTGGAGTGTACTTGGAGTTGAGAGAAACACCATATATTTT
-	TRBJ2-7	-	TRBV5-6	CASSLESLRSYEQYF	TGTGCCAGCAGCTTGGAAAGTCTGAGATCCTACGAGCAGTACTTC
TRBD1	TRBJ2-7	many	TRBV5-1	CASSLTGGIYEQYF	TGCGCCAGCAGCTTAACAGGGGGCATCTACGAGCAGTACTTC
-	TRBJ1-2	-	TRBV2	CASSVPPRDYGYTF	TGTGCCAGCAGTGTCCCTCCCAGGGACTATGGCTACACCTTC
-	TRBJ2-1	-	TRBV7-9	CASSLLDSNNEQFF	TGTGCCAGCAGCTTACTAGACTCAAACAATGAGCAGTTCTTC
TRBD2	TRBJ2-1	-	TRBV19	CASRSGTSGSGFVASGGSYNEQFF	TGTGCCAGTAGGAGCGGGACTAGCGGGAGCGGGTTTGTTGCTAGCGGCGGCTCCTACAATGAGCAGTTCTTC
-	TRBJ1-2	-	TRBV29-1	CSVARDSAPGYTF	TGCAGCGTTGCTCGCGACAGCGCCCCTGGCTACACCTTC
-	TRBJ1-5	few	TRBV27	CASRPAGDRNQPQHF	TGTGCCAGCCGACCCGCGGGCGACAGGAATCAGCCCCAGCATTTT
TRBD2	TRBJ2-2	-	TRBV7-9	CASSLLAGGTGELFF	TGTGCCAGCAGCTTACTAGCGGGAGGCACCGGGGAGCTGTTTTTT